A single sample is the source of the 20 T cell receptor beta chains below, sequenced in a study of blood T cell repertoires in COVID-19. TCRdb's table, derived via immunoSEQ multiplex PCR, lists solely in-frame clones and lacks some. The sample carries roughly 51,000 clones, 90% recorded once. What was sequenced was peripheral blood. The receptors were gathered from a man aged 65 to 85 with acute or convalescent COVID-19.

This chain joins TRBV5-6 and TRBJ1-2; no definite D call. Germline V gene lookup returns CDR1 SGHDT and CDR2 YYEEEE. The CDR3 has 13 residues. V lost 0 bases, J lost 7 bases, and 10 bases lay in between. CDR3 protein: CASSLGGGSGYTF. The CDR3 nucleotides read TGTGCCAGCAGCTTGGGAGGTGGTAGTGGCTACACCTTC.

The V and J genes are TRBV2 and TRBJ2-5; no clear D gene. The V and J ends lost 6 bases and 6 bases respectively, with 11 bases between them. This CDR3 is 12 amino acids long. The germline V gene has CDR1 SNHLY and CDR2 FYNNEI. CDR3 sequence (DNA): TGTGCCAGCAGGTCCCCGGTTCAGACCCAGTACTTC. This codes for CASRSPVQTQYF.

V usage is TRBV27 and J usage is TRBJ2-1; 9 bases match TRBD2. From germline, CDR1 is MNHEY and CDR2 SMNVEV (reference sequence). The CDR3 loop spans 13 amino acids. The V gene end was trimmed by 4 bases and the J gene end by 6 bases; junction bases not matched to a gene: 1. CDR3 amino acids: CASSWRGGNEQFF. The CDR3 bases are TGTGCCAGCAGTTGGCGGGGGGGCAATGAGCAGTTCTTC.

The chain couples TRBV9 to TRBJ2-3, with TRBD1 matching over 12 bases. The germline V gene encodes CDR1 SGDLS and CDR2 YYNGEE. J gave up 1 base and V 4 bases, and 7 bases lay outside the gene matches. This CDR3 is 17 amino acids long. The CDR3 DNA reads as TGTGCCAGCAGCTTCCTGGGACAGGGGGCGGGCACAGATACGCAGTATTTT. Translating gives CASSFLGQGAGTDTQYF.

The V and J genes are TRBV2 and TRBJ2-5; tentative D call: TRBD1 (6 bases). Germline assignment: CDR1 SNHLY and CDR2 FYNNEI. There are 14 residues in the CDR3. Deletions cut 5 bases from V and 4 bases from J, with 14 bases between. The CDR3 loop is CASSPTGKGETQYF. The CDR3 nucleotides read TGTGCCAGCAGTCCTACAGGGAAGGGAGAGACCCAGTACTTC.

The chain employs TRBV30 and TRBJ1-5; the D is unclear. The CDR3 runs to 14 residues. Germline assignment: CDR1 GTSNPN and CDR2 SVGIG (reference sequence). Trimming shortened V by 0 bases and J by 5 bases, and 11 bases separated the two germline ends. Here the CDR3 reads CAWSVRVADQPQHF. The DNA for the CDR3 is TGTGCCTGGAGTGTAAGAGTCGCGGATCAGCCCCAGCATTTT.

This rearrangement joins TRBV2 to TRBJ1-3; 7 bases line up with TRBD1. The CDR3 consists of 14 residues. The V segment lost 3 bases and the J segment 4 bases; nucleotides outside the gene matches: 3. Germline V gene sequence: CDR1 SNHLY, CDR2 FYNNEI. The CDR3 DNA follows: TGTGCCAGCAGTGACCGGACAGGAGGAAACACCATATATTTT. This translates into CASSDRTGGNTIYF.

V usage is TRBV7-8 and J usage is TRBJ2-1; D is ambiguous. This CDR3 is 13 amino acids long. V lost 5 bases to trimming and J lost 4 bases, with 9 bases between them. CDR1 and CDR2 (germline): SGHVS, FQNEAQ. The CDR3 loop reads CASSPAEYNEQFF. CDR3 sequence (DNA): TGTGCCAGCAGCCCAGCCGAGTACAATGAGCAGTTCTTC. Full variable domain (rest looked up from reference TRBV7-8 and TRBJ2-1): GAGVSQSPRYKVAKRGQDVALRCDPISGHVSLFWYQQALGQGPEFLTYFQNEAQLDKSGLPSDRFFAERPEGSVSTLKIQRTQQEDSAVYLCASSPAEYNEQFFGPGTRLTVL.

In its sample, this clone was seen once. V gene TRBV2 combines with J gene TRBJ1-1; D remains ambiguous. Germline V CDR1 and CDR2: SNHLY, FYNNEI. V lost 1 base and J lost 1, with 10 bases in between. This CDR3 comprises 15 residues. Here the CDR3 DNA reads TGTGCCAGCAGTGAAGTACACAGCCCGAACACTGAAGCTTTCTTT. Translating gives CASSEVHSPNTEAFF.

The CDR3 DNA sequence: TGCGCCAGCAGCCCGGACAGCTCGGTCGTGGAGACCCAGTACTTC. Amino acid sequence: CASSPDSSVVETQYF. The chain links TRBV5-1 to TRBJ2-5, with D maybe TRBD1 (6 bases). The CDR3 consists of 15 residues. Looked up from germline, CDR1 is SGHRS and CDR2 is YFSETQ. The V end was cut by 4 bases, the J end by 5 bases, with 18 bases between.

J is TRBJ1-5 and V is TRBV2; D might be TRBD1 (6 bases). Looked up from germline, CDR1 is SNHLY and CDR2 is FYNNEI. V gave up 3 bases and J gave up 5 bases, with 20 bases separating them. The CDR3 has 17 residues. The CDR3 DNA follows: TGTGCCAGCAGTGATGCTGGCAGGGGAGGGGGGTATCAGCCCCAGCATTTT. Translated: CASSDAGRGGGYQPQHF.

This chain connects TRBV6-2 or TRBV6-3 to TRBJ1-6; D is uncertain. From germline, CDR1 is MNHEY and CDR2 SVGEGT. This CDR3 has 14 residues. V was pared by 6 bases and J by 9 bases, with 15 bases between. The CDR3 region has the DNA TGTGCCAGCAGCACCTCGACGCGCGGTTCACCCCTCCACTTT. It encodes CASSTSTRGSPLHF.

The chain recombines TRBV7-9 with TRBJ1-3, with D unresolved. This CDR3 is built from 16 residues. V was trimmed by 1 base and J by 0 bases, leaving 10 bases between them. The V gene's germline CDR1 is SEHNR and CDR2 FQNEAQ (reference sequence). CDR3 residues: CASSLGGSPSGNTIYF. The CDR3 region has the DNA TGTGCCAGCAGCTTAGGAGGGAGTCCCTCTGGAAACACCATATATTTT. Supplemented by reference TRBV7-9 and TRBJ1-3, the full variable domain reads DTGVSQNPRHKITKRGQNVTFRCDPISEHNRLYWYRQTLGQGPEFLTYFQNEAQLEKSRLLSDRFSAERPKGSFSTLEIQRTEQGDSAMYLCASSLGGSPSGNTIYFGEGSWLTVV.

The gene calls are TRBV9 and TRBJ2-3, with TRBD1 as a possible D gene (6 bases). With 0 bases removed from V and 5 bases from J, the gap between germline ends came to 16 bases. In germline, CDR1 is SGDLS, CDR2 YYNGEE. The CDR3 runs to 16 residues. CDR3 DNA sequence: TGTGCCAGCAGCGTAGAAAGGTGGCAGGGGAAAGATACGCAGTATTTT. Its protein product is CASSVERWQGKDTQYF.

The V and J genes are TRBV19 and TRBJ1-1, with 10 bases that match TRBD1. The CDR3 runs to 13 residues. CDR1 and CDR2 from the germline V gene are LNHDA and SQIVND (reference sequence). Trimming took 8 bases from V and 5 from J; bases not matched to a gene: 5. The CDR3 reads CASDRGLGTEAFF. The CDR3 region has the DNA TGTGCCAGTGACAGGGGGCTGGGGACTGAAGCTTTCTTT.

The V call is TRBV2, the J call TRBJ1-5; 8 bases align to TRBD1. The V segment lost 7 bases and the J segment 6 bases; nucleotides outside the gene matches: 8. This CDR3 spans 14 amino acids. Germline assignment: CDR1 SNHLY and CDR2 FYNNEI. CDR3 DNA sequence: TGTGCCAGCACGGCTCAGGGGGCGGCTCAGCCCCAGCATTTT. Its translation: CASTAQGAAQPQHF.

The chain links TRBV7-9 to TRBJ1-2, with TRBD1 identical over 7 bases. Germline trimming cut 6 bases from V and 0 bases from J; bases unmatched to any gene: 13. The CDR3 spans 17 residues. The germline gives CDR1 SEHNR, CDR2 FQNEAQ (reference sequence). The CDR3 DNA follows: TGTGCCAGCAGGCTCCCTGAGGGACAGCCTCCTAACTATGGCTACACCTTC. As protein: CASRLPEGQPPNYGYTF.

This rearrangement joins TRBV29-1 to TRBJ2-5, with 9 bases matching TRBD1. The J segment lost 2 bases and the V segment lost 7 bases, leaving 11 bases of the junction unmatched. The CDR3 has 15 residues. From germline, CDR1 is SQVTM and CDR2 ANQGSEA. DNA for the CDR3: TGCAGCGCTCGGGGACAGGGCGGGCTTCAAGAGACCCAGTACTTC. It is translated as CSARGQGGLQETQYF.

V is TRBV27 and J is TRBJ2-7, with TRBD2 identical over 7 bases. J was trimmed by 1 base and V by 6 bases; bases with no gene match: 6. CDR1 is MNHEY and CDR2 is SMNVEV in the germline V gene (reference sequence). The CDR3 has 14 residues. In nucleotides, the CDR3 is TGTGCCAGCAGCAAGCGGGGAGGGTCCTACGAGCAGTACTTC. Amino acids: CASSKRGGSYEQYF.

This clone showed up just once. The chain couples TRBV2 to TRBJ2-5; D is undetermined. The CDR3 is made up of 10 amino acids. Looked up from germline, CDR1 is SNHLY and CDR2 is FYNNEI. Trimming cost V 7 bases and J 4 bases, with 4 bases left between them. The DNA for the CDR3 is TGTGCCAGCAACATAGAGACCCAGTACTTC. It translates to CASNIETQYF.